This entry features one T cell receptor beta chain sequence. The antigen is unknown. Generated by immunoSEQ multiplex PCR, the TCRdb table keeps only in-frame clones and is missing some. The sample contains 13,000 to 15,000 clones, roughly 80% of which appear only once. This sample stems from a study of T cells in localized non-small cell lung cancer. CDR1 SGHNT and CDR2 YYREEE come from the germline V gene (reference sequence). The CDR3 has 19 amino acids. V was pared by 4 bases and J by 3 bases, with 23 bases between. Study-wide results and caveats: Sequence data derive from only one tumor region, so heterogeneity remains possible. An association was observed between higher blood T cell density and longer overall survival.

The chain combines TRBV5-4 with TRBJ2-6; D is perhaps TRBD1 or TRBD2 (8 bases each). The sequenced sample was peripheral blood, obtained before any cancer treatment. The clonotype was recovered from a female donor older than 55 with stage I squamous cell lung carcinoma. The CDR3 DNA is TGTGCCAGCAGCCCACGGGGGGGCCAGGGGGCTAGTGGGGCCAACGTCCTGACTTTC. Amino acids: CASSPRGGQGASGANVLTF.